This is a list of T cell receptor beta chains from one sample in a study of T cells expressing NK-cell markers. TCRdb reanalyzed the 5' RACE reads, giving one entry per CDR3 protein sequence and no DNA. Listed are about 370,000 distinct CDR3 sequences; about 10% falls within the top ten. The sequenced sample was blood T cells: a sorted CD56 or NKG2C T cell subset, CD4+ or CD8+ T cells, or bulk PBMC T cells (not recorded which). The receptors here all came from a woman aged 50 to 60 in good health. Both conserved end residues are part of each CDR3.

v_call	j_call	cdr3_aa
TRBV7-9	TRBJ2-1	CASSLSTSGRALSYNEQFF
TRBV6-5	TRBJ2-3	CASRWGLAGVPDTQYF
TRBV20-1	TRBJ2-5	CSAPTGLGSETQYF
TRBV5-1	TRBJ2-7	CASSLDGTTGEEQYF
TRBV5-1	TRBJ2-7	CASSPGLALGAYEQYF
TRBV12-3/TRBV12-4	TRBJ1-5	CASSGQGDQPQHF
TRBV10-3	TRBJ2-7	CAISRTNEQYF
TRBV2	TRBJ1-1	CASSVLYTEAFF
TRBV12-5	TRBJ2-1	CASGSPGLAEQFF
TRBV12-3/TRBV12-4	TRBJ2-3	CASSLVLATDTQYF
TRBV12-3/TRBV12-4	TRBJ2-3	CASSRAAGRTDTQYF
TRBV6-5	TRBJ1-6	CASSTASSYNSPLHF
TRBV3-1	TRBJ1-2	CASSDGTGRYGYTF
TRBV7-9	TRBJ2-3	CASSFLPTGVGTDTQYF
TRBV3-1	TRBJ2-7	CASSEVDGGEQYF
TRBV27	TRBJ2-1	CASSLYGTMYNEQFF
TRBV12-3/TRBV12-4	TRBJ1-1	CASRPSGVPNTEAFF
TRBV9	TRBJ2-2	CASSPVGAPGELFF
TRBV7-9	TRBJ2-2	CASSLSGTNTGELFF
TRBV27	TRBJ2-1	CASSLGLAKNEQFF
TRBV7-8	TRBJ2-1	CASSLRPDISYNEQFF
TRBV6-2/TRBV6-3	TRBJ2-2	CASSYSRGQGNAGELFF
TRBV5-1	TRBJ2-1	CASSHWGESYNEQFF
TRBV25-1	TRBJ2-3	CASSDQYTQYF
TRBV11-2	TRBJ2-1	CASSLRLAGASSYNEQFF
TRBV6-6	TRBJ1-2	CASSPLRQVTYGYTF
TRBV12-3/TRBV12-4	TRBJ2-3	CASLLGTDTQYF
TRBV4-2	TRBJ2-3	CATSGRGLSIWPDTQYF
TRBV3-1	TRBJ2-3	CASSQVRGADTQYF
TRBV20-1	TRBJ2-1	CSARGGFGGDNEQFF
TRBV6-5	TRBJ2-2	CASSYSPLTSNTGELFF
TRBV6-1	TRBJ1-5	CASSGGGSHQPQHF
TRBV11-2	TRBJ2-3	CASSKRLPAGGSDTQYF
TRBV3-1	TRBJ1-5	CASSQDPSSNQPQHF
TRBV27	TRBJ2-2	CASSFIGTSLGELFF
TRBV10-3	TRBJ2-2	CAISESPGRNTGELFF
TRBV12-3/TRBV12-4	TRBJ2-1	CASSFKEVGERFF
TRBV6-2/TRBV6-3	TRBJ1-2	CASRTVPYGYTF
TRBV20-1	TRBJ1-2	CSARGGLRESYGYTF
TRBV30	TRBJ2-1	CAWMAVRGGSNEQFF
TRBV20-1	TRBJ2-3	CSTDSPDTQYF
TRBV25-1	TRBJ2-1	CASSEGLRGTRYNEQFF
TRBV11-2	TRBJ1-3	CASSLGGGTVGNTIYF
TRBV20-1	TRBJ2-3	CSARVSTSGRGDTQYF
TRBV6-6	TRBJ2-3	CASSYDLGQGGDTQYF
TRBV5-5	TRBJ2-7	CASSFEAYEQYF
TRBV2	TRBJ2-3	CASALAGKSDTQYF